This T cell receptor (beta chain) originates from a study of shared clonotypes between healthy human individuals. This clone was detected a few times. Sequence at one end of the junction differs from germline and may be a read error. Clones were sequenced by immunoSEQ multiplex PCR, and TCRdb holds only the in-frame ones, with some missing. The top ten clones hold roughly 0.13% of a sample with roughly 2.4 million clones, more than 90% of them seen once. Germline-derived CDR1 and CDR2 are SSHAT and FNYEAQ (reference sequence). This CDR3 spans 13 amino acids. The J gene is TRBJ2-7, the V gene TRBV7-7; weak D call: TRBD1 (6 bases). Sequenced input: naive CD4+ T cells sorted from blood. The subset is: CD45RA+ positively selected. The clonotype was recovered from a man younger than 30 in good health. CDR3 DNA: TGTGCTAGCAGCTCTACAGGGCTCGGCGAGCAGTACTTC. This sequence encodes CASSSTGLGEQYF.